These 26 T cell receptor beta chains came from one sample sequenced in a study of cytomegalovirus exposure and HLA in healthy donors. Use of 60 Vbeta and 13 Jbeta primers characterized the PCR. Here immunoSEQ multiplex PCR was the method, and the copy in TCRdb shows in-frame clones only, minus some. The table has about 190,000 clones, 77% seen once. Sequenced: PBMCs. The receptors stem from a woman aged 25 to 39 in good health and CMV-seropositive.

This chain links TRBV5-1 with TRBJ2-3, with D hard to call. The CDR3 extends over 14 amino acids. Germline CDR1 is SGHRS and CDR2 is YFSETQ. Trimming took off 1 base at V and 6 bases at J, with 12 bases between the two ends. CDR3 coding DNA: TGCGCCAGCAGCTTGACCCCAGCGTCGGATACGCAGTATTTT. It encodes CASSLTPASDTQYF.

V gene TRBV6-5 combines with J gene TRBJ2-7; TRBD1 is a possible D gene (6 bases). Germline V gene lookup returns CDR1 MNHEY and CDR2 SVGAGI. The CDR3 loop spans 16 amino acids. V dropped 2 bases and J dropped 7 bases, with 21 bases sitting between them. CDR3 in amino acids: CASSYPGTSPLREQYF. The CDR3 DNA reads as TGTGCCAGCAGTTACCCAGGGACATCCCCTCTTCGGGAGCAGTACTTC.

The CDR3 DNA follows: TGTGCCAGCAGTTACAATGAGGGTACCTACGAGCAGTACTTC. Translated, it gives CASSYNEGTYEQYF. The chain has TRBV6-5 and TRBJ2-7; D is possibly TRBD2 (5 bases). This CDR3 comprises 14 residues. Germline V gene lookup returns CDR1 MNHEY and CDR2 SVGAGI. V was pared by 2 bases and J by 2 bases, with 10 bases between.

V usage is TRBV28 and J usage is TRBJ1-2, with 8 positions matching TRBD1. V was pared by 10 bases and J by 4 bases, with 11 bases of the junction left unmatched. The CDR3 contains 14 residues. Germline V lookup: CDR1 MDHEN, CDR2 SYDVKM. As DNA, the CDR3 is TGTGCCACCCTTCCCATGACAGGGGTCTATGGCTACACCTTC. This encodes CATLPMTGVYGYTF.

V gene TRBV7-3 combines with J gene TRBJ2-5; D gene unclear. The CDR3 has 13 residues. Trimming shortened V by 5 bases and J by 0 bases, and 7 bases separated the two germline ends. Germline V CDR1 and CDR2: SGHTA, FQGTGA. The CDR3 reads CASSKRYQETQYF. CDR3 nucleotides: TGTGCCAGCAGCAAACGGTACCAAGAGACCCAGTACTTC.

This sequence joins TRBV18 and TRBJ2-7; D is unclear. The germline CDR1 and CDR2 sequences are KGHSH and LQKENI. V lost 2 bases and J 6 bases, leaving 11 bases between the germline ends. The CDR3 has 13 residues. The CDR3 DNA is TGTGCCAGCTCACCAACCCTCTCAGGCGAGCAGTACTTC. Translated, it gives CASSPTLSGEQYF.

The J gene is TRBJ1-2, the V gene TRBV6-5; TRBD1 agrees at 8 bases. CDR3 length equals 15 residues. The germline V gene encodes CDR1 MNHEY and CDR2 SVGAGI. The V segment lost 4 bases and the J segment 2 bases; nucleotides outside the gene matches: 6. The DNA of the CDR3 is TGTGCCAGCAGTTCGGGACAGGACAAAAACTATGGCTACACCTTC. Amino acid sequence: CASSSGQDKNYGYTF.

CDR3 in amino acids: CTSSPRTGCNEQYF. CDR3 DNA sequence: TGCACCAGCAGCCCCCGGACAGGGTGCAACGAGCAGTACTTC. J is TRBJ2-7 and V is TRBV1; no DNA check was done on the table's D call, TRBD1. TRBV1 is reported as a pseudogene. CDR3 length: 14 residues.

V gene TRBV5-1 combines with J gene TRBJ1-4, with a weak D call TRBD1 (6 bases). CDR1 SGHRS and CDR2 YFSETQ come from the germline V gene. With 4 bases removed from V and 8 bases from J, the gap between germline ends came to 18 bases. The CDR3 length is 15 residues. CDR3 region: CASSPGTLEGEKLFF. The CDR3 nucleotides read TGCGCCAGCAGCCCCGGGACACTCGAAGGGGAAAAACTGTTTTTT.

The chain recombines TRBV6-5 with TRBJ2-7; D possibly corresponds to TRBD1 (6 bases). The CDR3 covers 14 residues. From germline, CDR1 is MNHEY and CDR2 SVGAGI. V lost 7 bases to trimming and J lost 4 bases, with 17 bases between them. Here the CDR3 DNA reads TGTGCCAGCATTCCCTCTGGGGGCTCGTACGAGCAGTACTTC. This gives the protein CASIPSGGSYEQYF.

The chain recombines TRBV7-9 with TRBJ1-2; 8 nucleotides line up with TRBD1. There are 13 residues in the CDR3. The V and J ends lost 6 bases and 5 bases, in that order; junction bases with no gene match: 5. In germline, CDR1 is SEHNR, CDR2 FQNEAQ (reference sequence). In DNA, the CDR3 is TGTGCCAGCAGTACAGGGGGGCCTTATGGCTACACCTTC. Translated: CASSTGGPYGYTF.

The rearrangement uses TRBV7-2 and TRBJ2-1, with D perhaps matching TRBD2 (6 bases). This CDR3 contains 14 residues. Trimming removed 6 bases from V and 7 bases from J, with 16 bases in between. Germline values: CDR1 SGHTA, CDR2 FQGNSA. CDR3 sequence: CASRIGGTPNEQFF. DNA of the CDR3: TGTGCCAGCAGAATTGGGGGGACTCCGAATGAGCAGTTCTTC.

The V and J genes are TRBV6-1 and TRBJ1-1; tentative D call: TRBD1 (5 bases). The germline V gene encodes CDR1 MNHNS and CDR2 SASEGT. Trimming stripped 4 bases from V and 3 bases from J, with 15 bases between. The CDR3 sequence is 15 residues long. The CDR3 region is CASSAMGRADTEAFF. CDR3 nucleotide sequence: TGTGCCAGCAGTGCGATGGGCAGGGCTGACACTGAAGCTTTCTTT.

This clone has only a few counts. The chain links TRBV5-6 to TRBJ2-6, with 8 bases matching TRBD1. V dropped 3 bases and J dropped 6; count of bases not matched to a gene: 11. Germline CDR1 is SGHDT and CDR2 is YYEEEE. The CDR3 totals 17 residues. The CDR3 nucleotides read TGTGCCAGCAGCTCGTGGACAGGGTTAATCCTGGCCAACGTCCTGACTTTC. It specifies CASSSWTGLILANVLTF.

The rearrangement links TRBV7-6 to TRBJ2-4, with 7 nucleotides matching TRBD1. The CDR3 loop spans 15 amino acids. Germline loops: CDR1 SGHVS, CDR2 FNYEAQ. Losses at the gene ends were 5 bases for V and 5 bases for J; bases not matched to a gene: 9. The CDR3 loop is CASSPTTGWENIQYF. As DNA, the CDR3 is TGTGCCAGCAGCCCTACGACAGGGTGGGAAAACATTCAGTACTTC.

The chain uses TRBV5-1 and TRBJ2-7; 7 bases are shared with TRBD1. V was pared by 4 bases and J by 4 bases, with 14 bases of the junction left unmatched. This CDR3 contains 16 residues. Germline CDR1 reads SGHRS; CDR2 reads YFSETQ. This CDR3 is CASSPRVGTDNYEQYF. DNA for the CDR3: TGCGCCAGCAGCCCGAGGGTCGGGACAGATAATTACGAGCAGTACTTC.

A single count supports this clone. The rearrangement uses TRBV5-1 and TRBJ2-5; D perhaps matches TRBD1 (6 bases). Germline values: CDR1 SGHRS, CDR2 YFSETQ. V dropped 4 bases and J dropped 4 bases, with 14 bases sitting between them. This CDR3 region has 14 residues. The DNA of the CDR3 is TGCGCCAGCAGCCGTGAGGGCAGGGGAGAGACCCAGTACTTC. Translating gives CASSREGRGETQYF. Full variable domain (outside the CDR3, taken from reference TRBV5-1 and TRBJ2-5): KAGVTQTPRYLIKTRGQQVTLSCSPISGHRSVSWYQQTPGQGLQFLFEYFSETQRNKGNFPGRFSGRQFSNSRSEMNVSTLELGDSALYLCASSREGRGETQYFGPGTRLLVL.

This clone was observed a few times. The V gene is TRBV2, the J gene TRBJ2-6, with D uncertain. V lost 7 bases and J 0 bases, leaving 4 bases between the germline ends. CDR1 is SNHLY and CDR2 is FYNNEI in the germline V gene. The CDR3 extends over 13 amino acids. CDR3 bases: TGTGCCAGCAAGCGCTCTGGGGCCAACGTCCTGACTTTC. Translation gives CASKRSGANVLTF.

The CDR3 sequence is CATRTGLNTEAFF. DNA of the CDR3: TGTGCCACGCGGACAGGGTTGAACACTGAAGCTTTCTTT. The rearrangement links TRBV6-5 to TRBJ1-1, with 8 nucleotides matching TRBD1. Germline assignment: CDR1 MNHEY and CDR2 SVGAGI. The length of the CDR3 is 13 residues. Unmatched junction bases numbered 4, after V lost 10 bases and J lost 0 bases.

This clone has more than one count but fewer than ten. The rearrangement links TRBV19 to TRBJ1-1; 10 bases line up with TRBD1. Germline V gives CDR1 LNHDA, CDR2 SQIVND (reference sequence). The junction had 3 bases not matched to a gene; V was cut back by 1 base and J by 1 base. The CDR3 loop spans 16 amino acids. In DNA, the CDR3 is TGTGCCAGTAGTATAGGGGGACAGGGGACGAACACTGAAGCTTTCTTT. Translated, it gives CASSIGGQGTNTEAFF.

This chain joins TRBV5-1 and TRBJ2-5; 9 nucleotides line up with TRBD2. Germline V gives CDR1 SGHRS, CDR2 YFSETQ. The CDR3 length is 15 residues. V lost 1 base to trimming and J lost 2 bases; unmatched junction nucleotides: 3. CDR3 sequence: CASSLIAGVQETQYF. As DNA, the CDR3 is TGCGCCAGCAGCTTGATAGCGGGGGTACAAGAGACCCAGTACTTC.

This rearrangement joins TRBV6-5 to TRBJ1-6, with TRBD1 as a possible D gene (6 bases). The CDR3 spans 14 residues. V was pared by 8 bases and J by 4 bases, with 12 bases between. Germline lookup yields CDR1 MNHEY and CDR2 SVGAGI. The CDR3: CASGRTGYNSPLHF. CDR3 sequence (DNA): TGTGCCAGCGGGCGAACAGGGTATAATTCACCCCTCCACTTT.

This clone was observed a single time. One junction end does not reproduce the germline sequence, and a read error may be involved. The chain recombines TRBV7-7 with TRBJ2-5; TRBD1 aligns across 8 bases. CDR1 and CDR2 (germline): SSHAT, FNYEAQ (reference sequence). The CDR3 is 15 residues long. CDR3 nucleotide sequence: TGTGCTAGCAGCCCAGACAGGGGTGGGGCAGAGACCCAGTACTTC. It is translated as CASSPDRGGAETQYF.

The gene calls are TRBV4-2 and TRBJ1-1; D not resolved. V lost 1 base and J 6 bases, leaving 6 bases between the germline ends. Germline CDR1 and CDR2: LGHNA and YNFKEQ. The CDR3 runs to 12 residues. CDR3 sequence: CASSQVRSEAFF. The CDR3 DNA reads TGTGCCAGCAGCCAAGTGAGGTCTGAAGCTTTCTTT.

V and J are TRBV6-1 and TRBJ1-2; TRBD1 aligns across 8 bases. Per the germline V gene, CDR1 is MNHNS and CDR2 is SASEGT. The CDR3 has 13 amino acids. Trimming at V came to 7 bases and at J to 5 bases, leaving 6 bases not matched to a gene. The CDR3: CASIEDRVYGYTF. CDR3 DNA: TGTGCCAGCATTGAGGACAGGGTGTATGGCTACACCTTC.

The chain links TRBV20-1 to TRBJ2-7, with D uncertain. This CDR3 comprises 11 residues. The germline gives CDR1 DFQATT, CDR2 SNEGSKA (reference sequence). The germline V and J ends were trimmed by 3 bases and 4 bases, with 7 bases remaining between them. CDR3 DNA: TGCAGTGCTAGGAGACAATACGAGCAGTACTTC. This gives the protein CSARRQYEQYF.